The clone carrying this TCR beta chain appeared many times. The data were obtained in a study of T cells in Graves' hyperthyroidism and ophthalmopathy. The CDR3 runs to 13 residues. The V gene's germline CDR1 is LGHDT and CDR2 YNNKEL (reference sequence). V lost 11 bases and J 4 bases, leaving 18 bases between the germline ends. Amplification of TCR beta CDR3 regions was performed using RNA transcripts as template. First-round RT-PCR with HTBI primers amplified the TCR CDR3 region. TCRdb passed the multiplex PCR reads through MiXCR, listing each CDR3 protein once. In the table there are 700,000 or so distinct CDR3 sequences, about a sixth of which are singletons.

This sequence was found in a man aged 18 to 29 with Graves' hyperthyroidism. The chain recombines TRBV3-1 with TRBJ2-7; D tentatively fits TRBD1 or TRBD2 (6 bases each). The sample was blood. The DNA for the CDR3 is TGTGCCTCCAAAGGAGGGGGAGCTTACGAGCAGTACTTC. Amino acids: CASKGGGAYEQYF.